The sequence of this T cell receptor beta chain was determined in a study of human T cells and chemical hapten exposure (dated by TCRdb to the early 2020s). The study in broad terms: For sensitization, 2% DPC in acetone was applied to a roughly 2 cm by roughly 2 cm area of upper inner arm skin. Throughout the study period of roughly 24 weeks, patients also received therapeutic DPC doses to the scalp every week. Patch testing on the upper back used Finn chambers containing 0.01% DPC, with scoring done after 6 days according to International Contact Dermatitis Research Group standards. The patient cohort, mostly female, included alopecia areata with under or over 50% scalp involvement, alopecia totalis and alopecia universalis. Libraries were pooled for sequencing, and per-sample TCR yields varied mainly because of small differences in library volumes within the pool. This study followed changes in the peripheral blood TCR repertoire in vivo during primary and secondary sensitization of alopecia patients to the hapten diphenylcyclopropenone (DPC). Blood samples were taken from patients before sensitization (week 0) and then at 2, 6 and about 24 weeks after DPC sensitization. Approximately 30 alopecia patients provided blood for TCR sequencing at one to four time points (pre-sensitization, 2, 6 and 24 weeks).

CDR1 and CDR2 are drawn from the germline V gene: WSHSY, SAAADI. V is clipped by 3 bases and J by 2 bases, and the sequence between their germline boundaries is 8 bases long. The cysteine opens and the phenylalanine closes a CDR3 of 14 amino acids. Solely the CDR3 DNA is kept, with 42 bases framed from the first base. Beyond this particular receptor, the publication reports: A positive correlation was found between the number of PT1 expanded TCRs and patch test score, with significance reached at thresholds 8, 16 and 32 but not 4. After repeated subsampling, changes were observed in the strength of the expansion versus patch-test correlation and in the threshold at which the correlation became significant. Significantly more large CDR3 similarity clusters were formed by expanded TCRs than by pre-sensitization or healthy control sets, consistent with antigen-driven responses. Alopecia, a presumed autoimmune disease, was present in all patients, so the immune response of the patients might differ from that of healthy individuals. The number of TCRs above 1 in 1000 frequency did not change with DPC sensitization; there was no evidence of global repertoire structure alterations.

Points on this clonotype: Its antigen remains undetermined. Base qualities are missing; no much larger clone stands one base away.

Read against the paper, the sample's time point label means: pre-sensitization, week 0. In the paper's terms, the treatment or condition label means: therapeutic diphenylcyclopropenone sensitization with weekly scalp DPC. Blood at each patch-test visit was drawn before the patch test was applied. Patients were eligible if aged 18 to 70, diagnosed with alopecia and judged suitable for DPC therapy, and pregnant patients were excluded. Total RNA was extracted from unfractionated whole blood that had been collected in Tempus Blood RNA tubes. The library was built by means of RACE. Sequencing relied on a NextSeq 500. During library preparation, unique molecular identifiers were attached to individual cDNA molecules so that TCRs could be counted in a quantitative, reproducible way. For every blood RNA sample, sequencing covered both the TCR alpha and TCR beta chains. In the source study's methods: The median number of TCRs per sample was approximately 93,000, ranging from about 23,224 to 690,600. The Decombinator software suite was used to annotate V, J and CDR3 in the TCR reads. For PS versus PT1 abundance plots, all samples were subsampled to the same number of TCRs (28,000). Expanded TCRs were defined as absent before sensitization and observed at least eight times at the 2-week time point. The raw public data were reprocessed by TCRdb itself: fastp quality trimming at Q25, MiXCR clonotype calling, in-frame beta chains only. Each CDR3 protein gets just one entry, which takes the most common genes and DNA from the rows behind it. In this record, the V and J calls reflect TCRdb's handling and not the investigators' own analysis. Here the sample has 180,000 or so distinct CDR3 sequences; just under 30% occur a single time. Of the sample, 2.5% to 3.5% falls within the top ten clones.

The sample here was whole blood, taken in connection with sensitization to the hapten diphenylcyclopropenone (DPC). The source of this sequence is a woman in her 30s with alopecia areata. Some clones in this sample may be carry-over from other donors' samples. The chain couples TRBV10-2 to TRBJ1-5; confidence is insufficient to name the D gene. The CDR3 sequence is CASSDGKGNQPQHF. The DNA sequence is given as TGCGCCAGCAGTGATGGCAAGGGCAATCAGCCCCAGCATTTT.